The clone carrying this T cell receptor beta chain has only one observation. Its antigen is undetermined. This entry is derived from a study of cytomegalovirus exposure and HLA in healthy donors. Study-level results: A few chains linked to CMV were shown in vitro to be specific for CMV antigens. Subsequent analysis showed first-cohort TCR clusters tending to co-occur in around 110 validation repertoires. The study designated fewer than 200 TCR beta chains cytomegalovirus-associated. The classifier was said to identify cytomegalovirus status with high specificity and sensitivity.

Measured with immunoSEQ multiplex PCR; TCRdb has only the in-frame clones, and not every one. The profile covers fewer than 150,000 clones, with roughly 83% appearing a single time and 4.5% to 6% taken by the ten largest. CDR3 length: 14 residues. V gave up 9 bases and J gave up 1 base, with 16 bases separating them. Germline V gene sequence: CDR1 SGHRS, CDR2 YFSETQ. The sequencing sample was made of PBMCs. The TCR comes from a man younger than 30 in good health and CMV-seronegative. The J gene is TRBJ1-1, the V gene TRBV5-1, with a weak D call TRBD1 (6 bases). CDR3 nucleotides: TGCGCCACCGCACAAACAGGGCCGAACACTGAAGCTTTCTTT. This gives the protein CATAQTGPNTEAFF. The variable domain in full, with the rest retrieved from reference TRBV5-1 and TRBJ1-1, is KAGVTQTPRYLIKTRGQQVTLSCSPISGHRSVSWYQQTPGQGLQFLFEYFSETQRNKGNFPGRFSGRQFSNSRSEMNVSTLELGDSALYLCATAQTGPNTEAFFGQGTRLTVV.